This T cell receptor beta chain was documented in a study of OX40 agonist ivuxolimab in advanced cancers. V was clipped by 6 bases and J by 1 base; unmatched bases: 3. Per the germline V gene, CDR1 is MNHNY and CDR2 is SVGAGI (reference sequence). The CDR3 has 14 amino acids. The data were produced by immunoSEQ multiplex PCR, yet TCRdb's version contains in-frame clones alone and is incomplete. In the table there are tens of thousands of clones, under 90% of which are singletons. The TCR comes from an adult with an advanced solid tumor such as melanoma, head and neck, liver or kidney cancer. The specimen comprised CD4+ or CD8+ T cells sorted from blood, sampled in a trial of the OX40 agonist ivuxolimab. The V call is TRBV6-6, the J call TRBJ2-3, with 8 bases matching TRBD2. The CDR3 nucleotides read TGTGCCAGCAGGATGACTAGCGGCACAGATACGCAGTATTTT. This sequence encodes CASRMTSGTDTQYF.